The entry that follows covers one TCR beta chain sequence. Its cognate antigen is unknown. Full-length variable regions came from constant-region reverse primers plus semi-nested Nested Universal Primer A PCR. TCRdb re-analysed the 5' RACE reads in MiXCR, keeping a single row per CDR3 protein. The sample carries about 40,000 distinct CDR3 sequences, 25% to 35% recorded once. General study points: Greatest tumor Treg TCR overlap was with tumor naive CD4+ cells.

The length of the CDR3 is 15 residues. Germline V gene data show CDR1 as SGDLS and CDR2 as YYNGEE. After removal of 1 base from V and 7 bases from J, the junction contained 9 bases not matched to a gene. The receptor was derived from a female donor with breast cancer. The rearrangement uses TRBV9 and TRBJ1-2; TRBD1 matches at 8 bases. The sequenced sample consisted of tumor-infiltrating memory CD4+ T cells sorted from the breast tumor. The sample's subset: memory CD4+ T cells, CD4+CD45RO+CD25-. The CDR3 sequence is CASSVSPGGAGGYTF. The CDR3 DNA follows: TGTGCCAGCAGCGTAAGCCCAGGGGGCGCAGGTGGCTACACCTTC.